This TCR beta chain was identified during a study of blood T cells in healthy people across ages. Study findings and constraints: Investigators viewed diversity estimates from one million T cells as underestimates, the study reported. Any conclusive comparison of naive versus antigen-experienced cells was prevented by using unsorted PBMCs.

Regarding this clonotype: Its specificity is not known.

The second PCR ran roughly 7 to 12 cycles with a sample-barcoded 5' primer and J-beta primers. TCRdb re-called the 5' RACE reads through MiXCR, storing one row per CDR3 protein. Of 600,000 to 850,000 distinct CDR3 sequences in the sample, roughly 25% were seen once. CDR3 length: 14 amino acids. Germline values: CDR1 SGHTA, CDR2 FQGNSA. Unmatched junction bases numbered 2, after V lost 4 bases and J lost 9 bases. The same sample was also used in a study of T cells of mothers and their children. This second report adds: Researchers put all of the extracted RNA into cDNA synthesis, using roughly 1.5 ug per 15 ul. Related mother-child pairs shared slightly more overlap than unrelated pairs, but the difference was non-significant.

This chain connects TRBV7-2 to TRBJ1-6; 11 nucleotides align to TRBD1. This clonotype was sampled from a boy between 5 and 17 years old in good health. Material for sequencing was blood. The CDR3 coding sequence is TGTGCCAGCAGCTGGGACAGGGGGACTTCACCCCTCCACTTT. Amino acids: CASSWDRGTSPLHF.